A selection of T cell receptor beta chains follows, all from one sample in a study of CD8 T cells in Susac syndrome. TCRdb reanalysed the immunoSEQ multiplex PCR reads using MiXCR and keeps one entry per CDR3 protein. The sample yields about 280,000 distinct CDR3 sequences, more than 75% seen once. Sequencing was performed on CD8+ T cells from PBMCs. These receptor sequences come from a human donor with multiple sclerosis. Both conserved end residues are part of each CDR3. The D gene is left open where the match is weak. Clone size appears in some rows only: once, few, many, or a class for an expanded clone.

cdr3_nt cdr3_aa clone_size j_call v_call d_call
TGTGCCAGCAGCTTTGGGACAGGGGGACTAGGGGCTGAAGCTTTCTTT CASSFGTGGLGAEAFF . TRBJ1-1 TRBV5-6 TRBD1
TGTGCCACCAGCAGAGATCCGGTATTATCGAACACTGAAGCTTTCTTT CATSRDPVLSNTEAFF . TRBJ1-1 TRBV15 .
TGTGCCAGCGGTGGAGGCGGGGGCTACGAGCAGTACTTC CASGGGGGYEQYF . TRBJ2-7 TRBV9 TRBD2
TGTGCCAGCAGCCAAGTAGGAACTACCGAGGCCAAAAACATTCAGTACTTC CASSQVGTTEAKNIQYF . TRBJ2-4 TRBV4-2 .
TGTGCCAGCAGTCCTTCGTTCCGGGCGGATGAGCAGTTCTTC CASSPSFRADEQFF . TRBJ2-1 TRBV9 .
TGTGCCAGCAGCTTGATCGACCACGAGCAGTACTTC CASSLIDHEQYF . TRBJ2-7 TRBV7-9 .
TGTGCCAGCAGTCCAGATGGGGGGTGGACTGAAGCTTTCTTT CASSPDGGWTEAFF . TRBJ1-1 TRBV25-1 .
TGCAGTGCTAGGGCTAGCGGGAGGGGTTCCTACGAGCAGTACTTC CSARASGRGSYEQYF few TRBJ2-7 TRBV20-1 TRBD2
TGCGCCAGCAGCTTGGCTAGCGGTACCCCCGGCGGGGAGCTGTTTTTT CASSLASGTPGGELFF . TRBJ2-2 TRBV5-1 TRBD2
TGTGCCAGCAGTTACGGGGGAGAAGAGACCCAGTACTTC CASSYGGEETQYF . TRBJ2-5 TRBV6-5 .
TGTGCCAGCAGTTTAGCCACTCCAGAGCAGTACTTC CASSLATPEQYF . TRBJ2-7 TRBV28 .
TGTGCCAGCAGTGAAGCGTCAGTCTTTTGGGACAGGGGCTCCTACGAGCAGTACTTC CASSEASVFWDRGSYEQYF . TRBJ2-7 TRBV6-1 TRBD1
TGTGCCAGCAGCTTAGGGGGGAGTAGATATGAGAAGTTCTTC CASSLGGSRYEKFF . TRBJ2-1 TRBV7-9 .
TGTGCTAGTGGCCGTTTCCTCCAGACTCTACAAGAGACCCAGTACTTC CASGRFLQTLQETQYF . TRBJ2-5 TRBV12-5 .
TGTGCCAGCAGTGAAGGAGTAGCGGGCACAGATACGCAGTATTTT CASSEGVAGTDTQYF . TRBJ2-3 TRBV2 .
TGTGCCAGCATCCAGGGGGGCAGGGTCGATGGCTACACCTTC CASIQGGRVDGYTF . TRBJ1-2 TRBV9 TRBD1
TGTGCCAGCAGTCTTCAAGGGGCGAGTGAAAAACTGTTTTTT CASSLQGASEKLFF . TRBJ1-4 TRBV13 .
TGTGCCAGCAGCTTTAGGGGGGCAGAGGCCCAGTACTTC CASSFRGAEAQYF . TRBJ2-5 TRBV5-4 .
TGTGCCAGCACCACCCGGACAGGGAGGTCCTACAATGAGCAGTTCTTC CASTTRTGRSYNEQFF . TRBJ2-1 TRBV27 TRBD1
TGTGCCAGCAGCTTGCACTACAGAAGCACAGATACGCAGTATTTT CASSLHYRSTDTQYF . TRBJ2-3 TRBV5-4 .
TGTGCCAGTAGTATAGGAGTTAGCGCAGATACGCAGTATTTT CASSIGVSADTQYF . TRBJ2-3 TRBV19 .
TGTGCCAGCAGCTTTTACCGTGATGGCTACACCTTC CASSFYRDGYTF few TRBJ1-2 TRBV5-4 .
TGTGCCAGCAATAGGAAGGGGGCCTACAATGAGCAGTCCTTC CASNRKGAYNEQSF . TRBJ2-1 TRBV2 TRBD1
TGTGCCAGCTTGGCCATTGGCACTGAAGCTTTCTTT CASLAIGTEAFF . TRBJ1-1 TRBV2 .
TGTGCCAGCATGGGCGGCGATACCTACGAGCAGTACTTC CASMGGDTYEQYF . TRBJ2-7 TRBV3-1 .
TGTGCCAGCAGTTTAGGGCAGTACACTGAGCAGTTCTTC CASSLGQYTEQFF few TRBJ2-1 TRBV28 .
TGCAGTGCTAGCGGGAAGGACAGCTCCTACGAGCAGTACTTC CSASGKDSSYEQYF . TRBJ2-7 TRBV20-1 .
TGTGCTAGTGGCCATACGGGAGAGGCGACAGATACGCAGTATTTT CASGHTGEATDTQYF . TRBJ2-3 TRBV12-5 .
TGTGCCAGCAGCTCCGGACAGCTGTACACTGAAGCTTTCTTT CASSSGQLYTEAFF . TRBJ1-1 TRBV7-9 .
TGTGCCAGCAGCCCGACAGGGACCTATGGCTACACCTTC CASSPTGTYGYTF . TRBJ1-2 TRBV5-6 TRBD1
TGTGCCAGCTCACCAATAAAGCCCCAGCATTTT CASSPIKPQHF . TRBJ1-5 TRBV18 .
TGTGCCAGCAGCCAAGGTTTGGTAAAAACTGAAGCTTTCTTT CASSQGLVKTEAFF . TRBJ1-1 TRBV4-2 .
TGTGCCAGCATCTTAGGAAGGGGTATGAATGAGCAGTTCTTC CASILGRGMNEQFF . TRBJ2-1 TRBV7-8 .
TGCAGCGTCGATCAGGACAATGAGCAGTTCTTC CSVDQDNEQFF . TRBJ2-1 TRBV29-1 .
TGTGCCTGGGTCAGGACAGGGAACATCTTTTTCACAGATACGCAGTATTTT CAWVRTGNIFFTDTQYF . TRBJ2-3 TRBV30 TRBD1
TGTGCCTGGAGTGTAGAGGGAGTGGAAAACATTCAGTACTTC CAWSVEGVENIQYF . TRBJ2-4 TRBV30 .
TGTGCCAGCAATTACAGGGAGAACACCGGGGAGCTGTTTTTT CASNYRENTGELFF . TRBJ2-2 TRBV2 .
TGTGCCACCAGTCCCCTCGGACAGGGAATTTTCTATGGCTACACCTTC CATSPLGQGIFYGYTF . TRBJ1-2 TRBV24-1 TRBD1
TGTGCCAGCAGCTTAACTCCTTCTAGCGGGAGGGCCAATACGCAGTATTTT CASSLTPSSGRANTQYF once TRBJ2-3 TRBV7-3 TRBD2
TGTGCCATCAGTGGGACAGGACCTTCCTACGAGCAGTACTTC CAISGTGPSYEQYF . TRBJ2-7 TRBV10-3 TRBD1
TGTGCCAGCAGTTTCGTAGGTAGCGGGAGCTACGAGCAGTACTTC CASSFVGSGSYEQYF . TRBJ2-7 TRBV27 TRBD2
TGCAGCGTTGAGGGGGGTCACCGGGACCGCCACTACGAGCAGTACTTC CSVEGGHRDRHYEQYF . TRBJ2-7 TRBV29-1 .
TGTGCCACCAGTGATCCGGACAGGGTCGGGACAGATACGCAGTATTTT CATSDPDRVGTDTQYF . TRBJ2-3 TRBV24-1 TRBD1
TGTGCCAGTATCGAGGGTCCCGGCACTGAAGCTTTCTTT CASIEGPGTEAFF . TRBJ1-1 TRBV27 .
TGTGCCAGTAGTTTAACGGAAGGGGGTGAAGCTTTCTTT CASSLTEGGEAFF . TRBJ1-1 TRBV19 .
TGCAGCGTTGAAGGGGGGGACTTCTACGAGCAGTACTTC CSVEGGDFYEQYF . TRBJ2-7 TRBV29-1 .
TGCAGTGCTAACCCCCACCTCCGTACTAGCACAGATACGCAGTATTTT CSANPHLRTSTDTQYF . TRBJ2-3 TRBV20-1 .
TGTGCCAGCAGCCCACTACAGGGCAGCCAGAAGTACAATGAGCAGTTCTTC CASSPLQGSQKYNEQFF . TRBJ2-1 TRBV28 .
TGTGCCAGCAGTTATGGAGTTGAGCAGTTCTTC CASSYGVEQFF . TRBJ2-1 TRBV6-5 .
TGTGCCAGCAGCTCAGTGACGGGAGATACGCAGTATTTT CASSSVTGDTQYF . TRBJ2-3 TRBV7-8 .